Listed here are 8 T cell receptor beta chains from one sample, sequenced in a study of blood T cell repertoires in COVID-19. Libraries were prepared by immunoSEQ multiplex PCR; TCRdb keeps only in-frame clonotypes and omits some of them. The table has 150,000 to 200,000 clones, about 89% seen once. The sequenced sample consisted of peripheral blood. The receptors derive from a man in his forties or fifties with active or convalescent COVID-19.

The CDR3 protein is CASSLGLLVVGQNYGYTF. For the CDR3, the DNA is TGCGCCAGCAGCTTGGGACTTCTCGTCGTCGGCCAAAACTATGGCTACACCTTC. The J gene is TRBJ1-2, the V gene TRBV5-1; unclear D gene. The ends were cut back, 0 bases at V and 2 bases at J, with 20 bases in the middle. CDR1 is SGHRS and CDR2 is YFSETQ in the germline V gene. The CDR3 is 18 residues long.

V gene TRBV6-5 combines with J gene TRBJ2-1; 9 bases match TRBD1. V lost 5 bases and J lost 14; bases outside the gene matches: 4. Germline V gene lookup returns CDR1 MNHEY and CDR2 SVGAGI. CDR3 length: 11 amino acids. CDR3 in amino acids: CASSHRGREFF. The CDR3 DNA sequence: TGTGCCAGCAGTCACAGGGGGCGCGAGTTCTTC.

The CDR3 protein is CASSSQGALDGYTF. The CDR3 DNA sequence: TGTGCCAGCAGTTCCCAGGGGGCACTTGATGGCTACACCTTC. This rearrangement joins TRBV6-6 to TRBJ1-2, with 8 bases identical to TRBD1. The ends lost 4 bases at V and 6 bases at J; junction bases unmatched: 7. Germline V gives CDR1 MNHNY, CDR2 SVGAGI (reference sequence). CDR3 length: 14 residues.

The chain combines TRBV11-2 with TRBJ1-6, with D hard to call. Deletions cut 5 bases from V and 7 bases from J, with 6 bases between. Germline CDR1 reads SGHAT; CDR2 reads FQNNGV. The CDR3 is made up of 12 amino acids. The CDR3 sequence is CASSPENSPLHF. The CDR3 bases are TGTGCCAGCAGCCCTGAGAATTCACCCCTCCACTTT.

The chain has TRBV19 and TRBJ1-2, with D possibly matching TRBD1 (5 bases). This CDR3 comprises 15 residues. Trimming removed 3 bases from V and 4 bases from J, with 15 bases in between. Per germline, CDR1 LNHDA and CDR2 SQIVND (reference sequence). Here the CDR3 reads CASSISTGGAYGYTF. The DNA of the CDR3 is TGTGCCAGTAGTATCTCAACAGGTGGGGCCTATGGCTACACCTTC. The variable domain in full, with the rest retrieved from reference TRBV19 and TRBJ1-2, is DGGITQSPKYLFRKEGQNVTLSCEQNLNHDAMYWYRQDPGQGLRLIYYSQIVNDFQKGDIAEGYSVSREKKESFPLTVTSAQKNPTAFYLCASSISTGGAYGYTFGSGTRLTVV.

This clone was picked up a small number of times. The J gene is TRBJ2-2, the V gene TRBV19; no definite D call. The length of the CDR3 is 13 residues. Trimming left V 3 bases short and J 6 bases short, with 8 bases between. From germline, CDR1 is LNHDA and CDR2 SQIVND (reference sequence). DNA of the CDR3: TGTGCCAGTAGTATTGCGGCAGCCGGGGAGCTGTTTTTT. It yields the protein CASSIAAAGELFF. Based on the CDR3 plus reference TRBV19 and TRBJ2-2, the full variable domain is DGGITQSPKYLFRKEGQNVTLSCEQNLNHDAMYWYRQDPGQGLRLIYYSQIVNDFQKGDIAEGYSVSREKKESFPLTVTSAQKNPTAFYLCASSIAAAGELFFGEGSRLTVL.

This chain connects TRBV6-5 to TRBJ1-2, with D maybe TRBD1 (5 bases). From germline, CDR1 is MNHEY and CDR2 SVGAGI. V was pared by 0 bases and J by 6 bases, with 8 bases between. This CDR3 is 13 amino acids long. This chain's CDR3 is CASSYSRGDGYTF. CDR3 coding DNA: TGTGCCAGCAGTTACTCGCGGGGGGATGGCTACACCTTC.

The rearrangement uses TRBV6-5 and TRBJ1-5; a possible D gene is TRBD1 (5 bases). The ends were cut back, 8 bases at V and 2 bases at J, with 10 bases in the middle. CDR1 is MNHEY, CDR2 SVGAGI, per germline. The length of the CDR3 is 13 residues. The CDR3 nucleotides read TGTGCCAGCGAGCAGGGTGGCAATCAGCCCCAGCATTTT. The encoded protein is CASEQGGNQPQHF.